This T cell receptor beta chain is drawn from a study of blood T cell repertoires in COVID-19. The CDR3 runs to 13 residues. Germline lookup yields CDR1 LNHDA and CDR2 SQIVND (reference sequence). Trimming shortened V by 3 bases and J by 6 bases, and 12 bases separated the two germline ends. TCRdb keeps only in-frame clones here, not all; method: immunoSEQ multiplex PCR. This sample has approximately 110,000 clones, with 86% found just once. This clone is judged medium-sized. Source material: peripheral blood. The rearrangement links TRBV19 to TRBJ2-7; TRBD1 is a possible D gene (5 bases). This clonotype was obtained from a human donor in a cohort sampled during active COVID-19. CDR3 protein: CASSIVQGGEQYF. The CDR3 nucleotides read TGTGCCAGTAGTATTGTCCAGGGTGGCGAGCAGTACTTC. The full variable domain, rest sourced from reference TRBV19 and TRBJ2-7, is DGGITQSPKYLFRKEGQNVTLSCEQNLNHDAMYWYRQDPGQGLRLIYYSQIVNDFQKGDIAEGYSVSREKKESFPLTVTSAQKNPTAFYLCASSIVQGGEQYFGPGTRLTVT.